A selection of T cell receptor beta chains follows, all from one sample in a study of cytomegalovirus exposure and HLA in healthy donors. This table comes from immunoSEQ multiplex PCR, and its TCRdb copy is limited to in-frame clones, with some not included. Among tens of thousands of clones, over 70% were seen once, and the ten largest hold roughly 12%. Sample: PBMCs. These receptors came from a man in his 70s in good health and CMV-seronegative. Both conserved end residues are part of each CDR3. Fields, in order: CDR3 protein, CDR3 DNA, J gene, V gene, clone size, D gene. A D gene is named only where the DNA matches it firmly. Clone size is not always given. Where it is, it says once, few, many or a class for expanded clones.

CDR3aa: CAASSRGTGAQETQYF
CDR3nt: TGTGCCGCAAGCTCGAGGGGGACAGGGGCACAAGAGACCCAGTACTTC
j_gene: TRBJ2-5
v_gene: TRBV10-3
abundance: NA
d_gene: TRBD1

CDR3aa: CAISEPGQGRSYEQYF
CDR3nt: TGTGCCATCAGTGAGCCAGGACAGGGCCGCTCCTACGAGCAGTACTTC
j_gene: TRBJ2-7
v_gene: TRBV10-3
abundance: few
d_gene: TRBD1

CDR3aa: CASRSLGAANTEAFF
CDR3nt: TGTGCCAGCAGATCTTTGGGGGCTGCGAACACTGAAGCTTTCTTT
j_gene: TRBJ1-1
v_gene: TRBV7-9
abundance: few
d_gene: NA

CDR3aa: CASSLVSGVYEQFF
CDR3nt: TGTGCCAGCAGCTTAGTCTCGGGGGTCTATGAGCAGTTCTTC
j_gene: TRBJ2-1
v_gene: TRBV7-9
abundance: NA
d_gene: NA

CDR3aa: CASSLFGRGSVGYNEQFF
CDR3nt: TGTGCCAGCAGCTTATTTGGTCGCGGGAGTGTTGGGTACAATGAGCAGTTCTTC
j_gene: TRBJ2-1
v_gene: TRBV7-2
abundance: NA
d_gene: TRBD2

CDR3aa: CASKGEFNQPQHF
CDR3nt: TGTGCCAGCAAAGGGGAATTCAATCAGCCCCAGCATTTT
j_gene: TRBJ1-5
v_gene: TRBV6-5
abundance: few
d_gene: NA

CDR3aa: CATSRDQGSFYEQYF
CDR3nt: TGTGCCACCAGCAGAGATCAGGGCAGTTTCTACGAGCAGTACTTC
j_gene: TRBJ2-7
v_gene: TRBV15
abundance: NA
d_gene: NA

CDR3aa: CASSLQGTRGGYTF
CDR3nt: TGTGCCAGCAGCTTGCAAGGGACACGCGGGGGCTACACCTTC
j_gene: TRBJ1-2
v_gene: TRBV7-9
abundance: NA
d_gene: NA

CDR3aa: CAWSVGAVGNQPQHF
CDR3nt: TGTGCCTGGAGTGTGGGGGCGGTTGGCAATCAGCCCCAGCATTTT
j_gene: TRBJ1-5
v_gene: TRBV30
abundance: NA
d_gene: NA

CDR3aa: CARYGLPRRDRLFGYTF
CDR3nt: TGTGCCAGATACGGCCTTCCCCGGCGGGACAGACTATTTGGCTACACCTTC
j_gene: TRBJ1-2
v_gene: TRBV5-3
abundance: NA
d_gene: TRBD1

CDR3aa: CASSSSGRGSTDTQYF
CDR3nt: TGTGCCAGCAGTTCAAGCGGGAGGGGCAGCACAGATACGCAGTATTTT
j_gene: TRBJ2-3
v_gene: TRBV6-5
abundance: once
d_gene: TRBD2

CDR3aa: CASSVQGGSGELFF
CDR3nt: TGTGCCAGTAGTGTTCAGGGGGGTTCCGGGGAGCTGTTTTTT
j_gene: TRBJ2-2
v_gene: TRBV19
abundance: once
d_gene: NA

CDR3aa: CASSDRDRGEAFF
CDR3nt: TGCGCCAGCAGCGACCGGGACAGGGGTGAAGCTTTCTTT
j_gene: TRBJ1-1
v_gene: TRBV5-1
abundance: NA
d_gene: TRBD1

CDR3aa: CASSLTGGDNEKLFF
CDR3nt: TGTGCCAGCAGCCTCACAGGGGGTGATAATGAAAAACTGTTTTTT
j_gene: TRBJ1-4
v_gene: TRBV9
abundance: once
d_gene: TRBD1

CDR3aa: CASSFRQNNSPLHF
CDR3nt: TGTGCCAGCAGCTTTCGACAGAACAATTCACCCCTCCACTTT
j_gene: TRBJ1-6
v_gene: TRBV7-2
abundance: NA
d_gene: NA

CDR3aa: CATSRDLAGEQYF
CDR3nt: TGTGCCACCAGCAGAGATCTCGCCGGGGAGCAGTACTTC
j_gene: TRBJ2-7
v_gene: TRBV15
abundance: NA
d_gene: NA

CDR3aa: CASSLMEGRNGYTF
CDR3nt: TGTGCCAGCAGCTTGATGGAGGGGAGAAATGGCTACACCTTC
j_gene: TRBJ1-2
v_gene: TRBV5-5
abundance: NA
d_gene: NA

CDR3aa: CASSRPAGGLSYEQYF
CDR3nt: TGTGCCAGCTCAAGGCCAGCGGGGGGGCTCTCCTACGAGCAGTACTTC
j_gene: TRBJ2-7
v_gene: TRBV18
abundance: NA
d_gene: TRBD2

CDR3aa: CASSRDRRMETQYF
CDR3nt: TGTGCCAGCAGCCGGGACAGGAGGATGGAGACCCAGTACTTC
j_gene: TRBJ2-5
v_gene: TRBV5-6
abundance: NA
d_gene: TRBD1

CDR3aa: CASNSGLQETQYF
CDR3nt: TGTGCCAGCAACTCAGGGCTTCAAGAGACCCAGTACTTC
j_gene: TRBJ2-5
v_gene: TRBV5-4
abundance: NA
d_gene: NA

CDR3aa: CASSQAHRDNSPLHF
CDR3nt: TGCGCCAGCAGCCAAGCGCACAGGGATAATTCACCCCTCCACTTT
j_gene: TRBJ1-6
v_gene: TRBV4-1
abundance: once
d_gene: NA

CDR3aa: CASSPTPTGQPNF
CDR3nt: TGTGCCAGCAGCCCCACTCCAACGGGACAGCCGAACTTT
j_gene: TRBJ1-6
v_gene: TRBV9
abundance: NA
d_gene: TRBD1

CDR3aa: CASSQGRRGSQETQYF
CDR3nt: TGCGCCAGCAGCCAAGGTAGGAGGGGATCCCAAGAGACCCAGTACTTC
j_gene: TRBJ2-5
v_gene: TRBV4-1
abundance: NA
d_gene: NA

CDR3aa: CASSPTSGGYNEQFF
CDR3nt: TGTGCCAGTAGTCCAACTAGCGGGGGCTACAATGAGCAGTTCTTC
j_gene: TRBJ2-1
v_gene: TRBV19
abundance: NA
d_gene: TRBD2

CDR3aa: CASSLPSSGPNEQFF
CDR3nt: TGCGCCAGCAGCTTGCCGTCTAGCGGGCCCAATGAGCAGTTCTTC
j_gene: TRBJ2-1
v_gene: TRBV5-1
abundance: NA
d_gene: TRBD2

CDR3aa: CASGPGAGGAYQPQHF
CDR3nt: TGTGCTAGTGGTCCTGGGGCGGGGGGCGCATATCAGCCCCAGCATTTT
j_gene: TRBJ1-5
v_gene: TRBV12-5
abundance: few
d_gene: NA

CDR3aa: CASSQGLAGGGAYEQYF
CDR3nt: TGCGCCAGCAGCCAAGGACTAGCGGGGGGAGGGGCCTACGAGCAGTACTTC
j_gene: TRBJ2-7
v_gene: TRBV4-3
abundance: NA
d_gene: TRBD2

CDR3aa: CASSSGLAQETQYF
CDR3nt: TGTGCCAGCAGCTCCGGACTAGCCCAAGAGACCCAGTACTTC
j_gene: TRBJ2-5
v_gene: TRBV7-6
abundance: NA
d_gene: TRBD2

CDR3aa: CSVVQGDGELFF
CDR3nt: TGCAGCGTTGTTCAGGGGGACGGGGAGCTGTTTTTT
j_gene: TRBJ2-2
v_gene: TRBV29-1
abundance: NA
d_gene: TRBD1

CDR3aa: CASSLTGANTGELFF
CDR3nt: TGCGCCAGCAGCTTGACAGGGGCGAACACCGGGGAGCTGTTTTTT
j_gene: TRBJ2-2
v_gene: TRBV5-1
abundance: few
d_gene: TRBD1

CDR3aa: CASSERLAGFGDIQYF
CDR3nt: TGTGCCAGCAGTGAGCGACTAGCGGGGTTTGGGGACATTCAGTACTTC
j_gene: TRBJ2-4
v_gene: TRBV2
abundance: NA
d_gene: TRBD2

CDR3aa: CSSSPKVRDRDSTDTQYF
CDR3nt: TGTTCCAGCAGCCCCAAAGTGCGGGACAGGGACAGCACAGATACGCAGTATTTT
j_gene: TRBJ2-3
v_gene: TRBV7-9
abundance: NA
d_gene: TRBD1

CDR3aa: CAWSVLGKLPTGSPLHF
CDR3nt: TGTGCCTGGAGTGTGCTGGGGAAACTGCCCACGGGGTCACCCCTCCACTTT
j_gene: TRBJ1-6
v_gene: TRBV30
abundance: once
d_gene: NA

CDR3aa: CASSETQLTGELFF
CDR3nt: TGTGCCAGCAGCGAGACACAATTGACCGGGGAGCTGTTTTTT
j_gene: TRBJ2-2
v_gene: TRBV9
abundance: NA
d_gene: NA

CDR3aa: CASNGGALHNEQFF
CDR3nt: TGTGCCAGCAACGGGGGGGCTCTCCACAATGAGCAGTTCTTC
j_gene: TRBJ2-1
v_gene: TRBV2
abundance: few
d_gene: TRBD2

CDR3aa: CASSTSRDSYNEQFF
CDR3nt: NA
j_gene: TRBJ2-1
v_gene: TRBV27
abundance: NA
d_gene: NA

CDR3aa: CASSSLRGSGNTIYF
CDR3nt: TGTGCCAGCAGCTCCCTTAGGGGTTCTGGAAACACCATATATTTT
j_gene: TRBJ1-3
v_gene: TRBV7-6
abundance: NA
d_gene: NA

CDR3aa: CASSPGAGEETQYF
CDR3nt: TGTGCCAGCTCACCAGGAGCCGGGGAAGAGACCCAGTACTTC
j_gene: TRBJ2-5
v_gene: TRBV18
abundance: NA
d_gene: NA

CDR3aa: CASSLERTGREAFF
CDR3nt: TGTGCCAGCAGCTTAGAGCGGACAGGCCGTGAAGCTTTCTTT
j_gene: TRBJ1-1
v_gene: TRBV7-8
abundance: NA
d_gene: TRBD1